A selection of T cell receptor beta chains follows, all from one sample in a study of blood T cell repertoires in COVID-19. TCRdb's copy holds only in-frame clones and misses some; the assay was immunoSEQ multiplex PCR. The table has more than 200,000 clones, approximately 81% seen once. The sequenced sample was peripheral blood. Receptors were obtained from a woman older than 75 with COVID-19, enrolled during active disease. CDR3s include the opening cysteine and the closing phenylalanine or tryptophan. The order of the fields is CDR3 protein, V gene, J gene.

CASSFLDWETQYF,TRBV9,TRBJ2-5
CASSPKGDPEKWGSEAFF,TRBV21-1,TRBJ1-1
CASSQRTPGGETQYF,TRBV7-2,TRBJ2-5
CASSLAGTGWDEKLFF,TRBV5-1,TRBJ1-4
CASSPPGLAGPEQFF,TRBV28,TRBJ2-1
CASGGGVYNEQFF,TRBV2,TRBJ2-1
CASTGQGSSPLHF,TRBV28,TRBJ1-6
CASGRGEDGYTF,TRBV6-5,TRBJ1-2
CATSRTREVRGTIYF,TRBV15,TRBJ1-3
CATSPGGVAGHSGYTF,TRBV15,TRBJ1-2
CASSQDLTGPNTEAFF,TRBV4-2,TRBJ1-1
CASSLMSGKYTEAFF,TRBV11-2,TRBJ1-1
CASSAGLNEQFF,TRBV21-1,TRBJ2-1
CASSYSEVNIEAFF,TRBV6-6,TRBJ1-1
CSASVPSSYNEQFF,TRBV20-1,TRBJ2-1
CASSLWSSPLHF,TRBV5-6,TRBJ1-6
CASSLGGGGITDTQYF,TRBV7-3,TRBJ2-3
CASSYSTGTGTLYTF,TRBV6-5,TRBJ1-2
CASSFSAGYGYTF,TRBV27,TRBJ1-2
CASSWGVSEAFF,TRBV6-5,TRBJ1-1
CASSQDPIVRGLAGELFF,TRBV4-2,TRBJ2-2
CASSPPVAGGRDEQFF,TRBV18,TRBJ2-1
CASSRQGNTEAFF,TRBV7-3,TRBJ1-1
CASSGGIEETQYF,TRBV2,TRBJ2-5
CASSLGQGDGYTF,TRBV7-2,TRBJ1-2
CASSESGNEQFF,TRBV2,TRBJ2-1
CASSDGTSTDTQYF,TRBV19,TRBJ2-3
CASSQGGKDYGYTF,TRBV5-4,TRBJ1-2
CSASPGTGYQPQHF,TRBV20-1,TRBJ1-5
CATSRDERSSYEQYF,TRBV15,TRBJ2-7
CASSPTGTGFATQYF,TRBV5-1,TRBJ2-5
CASSVAGGRNNEQFF,TRBV9,TRBJ2-1
CASTDRPATNEKLFF,TRBV19,TRBJ1-4
CAIANSQTSGSNEQFF,TRBV28,TRBJ2-1
CATIQTNTDTQYF,TRBV25-1,TRBJ2-3
CASSLVQGVYNEQFF,TRBV7-2,TRBJ2-1
CASSETSGRNTDTQYF,TRBV10-1,TRBJ2-3
CASRDRTGNTEAFF,TRBV7-9,TRBJ1-1
CASSLAGTSLYNEQFF,TRBV7-2,TRBJ2-1
CASTLDRGYNSPLHF,TRBV6-5,TRBJ1-6
CASNIELTGRTEAFF,TRBV10-2,TRBJ1-1
CATSDSPIGANEQFF,TRBV24-1,TRBJ2-1
CATTPDRVETQYF,TRBV15,TRBJ2-5
CAISEAGQGDEKLFF,TRBV10-3,TRBJ1-4
CASSQDALAVTYNEQFF,TRBV4-2,TRBJ2-1
CASSPTGYDEQFF,TRBV12-3/TRBV12-4,TRBJ2-1
CASSIFRTVPLKNIQYF,TRBV19,TRBJ2-4
CASSLDTGSSYNEQFF,TRBV5-6,TRBJ2-1
CASSPTQETGELFF,TRBV18,TRBJ2-2
CASSLTLSGNQPQHF,TRBV27,TRBJ1-5
CASSPQGSMNTEAFF,TRBV18,TRBJ1-1